Each of the 26 T cell receptor beta chains below was sequenced from the same sample in a study of blood T cell repertoires in COVID-19. Profiling relied on immunoSEQ multiplex PCR, and the TCRdb table lists in-frame clones only, not all of them. The sample has about 170,000 clones; around 87% are singletons. What was sequenced was peripheral blood. The receptors originated from a woman of 80 years or more in a cohort sampled during active or convalescent COVID-19.

The rearrangement uses TRBV18 and TRBJ2-7; TRBD1 aligns across 7 bases. This CDR3 is 14 amino acids long. The V and J ends lost 3 bases and 2 bases, in that order; junction bases with no gene match: 4. The germline V gene encodes CDR1 KGHSH and CDR2 LQKENI. The CDR3 bases are TGTGCCAGCTCACCCCTCGACAGGGCCTACGAGCAGTACTTC. It translates to CASSPLDRAYEQYF.

This rearrangement joins TRBV28 to TRBJ2-5; 11 positions agree with TRBD1. The V gene end was trimmed by 3 bases and the J gene end by 1 base; junction bases not matched to a gene: 10. Germline loops: CDR1 MDHEN, CDR2 SYDVKM. The CDR3 totals 18 residues. The CDR3 nucleotides read TGTGCCAGCAGTTTGACGGGGACCGGGACAGGGGGCCAAGAGACCCAGTACTTC. Encoded protein: CASSLTGTGTGGQETQYF.

The chain couples TRBV10-3 to TRBJ1-6; D unresolved. The CDR3 is made up of 14 amino acids. V lost 0 bases to trimming and J lost 9 bases, with 9 bases between them. CDR1 and CDR2 from the germline V gene are ENHRY and SYGVKD. CDR3 protein: CAISESTEVSPLHF. The CDR3 coding sequence is TGTGCCATCAGTGAGTCGACCGAGGTTTCACCCCTCCACTTT.

CDR3 DNA: TGTGCCAGCAGCTTAGTAGGGGGAGAATACGAGCAGTACTTC. Protein: CASSLVGGEYEQYF. V is TRBV7-2 and J is TRBJ2-7; possibly TRBD1 for D (6 bases). Germline V gives CDR1 SGHTA, CDR2 FQGNSA. This CDR3 is built from 14 residues. Trimming cost V 1 base and J 4 bases, with 11 bases left between them.

This clone was seen more than once but under ten times. This chain connects TRBV6-2 or TRBV6-3 to TRBJ1-5, with 8 bases lining up with TRBD1. V dropped 3 bases and J dropped 6; count of bases not matched to a gene: 10. Germline lookup yields CDR1 MNHEY and CDR2 SVGEGT. CDR3 length: 16 amino acids. In nucleotides, the CDR3 is TGTGCCAGCAGTTATAGGGTCTCGGGACAGGTTCAGCCCCAGCATTTT. It specifies CASSYRVSGQVQPQHF.

In DNA, the CDR3 is TGTGCCAGCAGCTCCCGGGGACAGCCAGGAGAGACCCAGTACTTC. Its protein is CASSSRGQPGETQYF. The rearrangement joins TRBV9 to TRBJ2-5, with 7 bases fitting TRBD1. Trimming cost V 4 bases and J 4 bases; bases outside gene matches: 10. Germline lookup yields CDR1 SGDLS and CDR2 YYNGEE. The CDR3 runs to 15 residues.

This chain joins TRBV10-2 and TRBJ1-2, with 9 bases matching TRBD1. The CDR3 loop spans 16 amino acids. The germline CDR1 and CDR2 sequences are WSHSY and SAAADI. Trimming at V came to 6 bases and at J to 0 bases, leaving 8 bases not matched to a gene. CDR3 sequence (DNA): TGCGCCAGCAGGGGGGGACAGGGTCCTACTAACTATGGCTACACCTTC. Amino acids: CASRGGQGPTNYGYTF.

The rearrangement joins TRBV6-5 to TRBJ1-3; tentative D call: TRBD1 (6 bases). CDR1 is MNHEY, CDR2 SVGAGI, per germline. V was pared by 5 bases and J by 0 bases, with 11 bases between. The CDR3 consists of 15 residues. The CDR3 reads CASSTTGSSGNTIYF. Here the CDR3 DNA reads TGTGCCAGCAGTACCACAGGGTCCTCTGGAAACACCATATATTTT.

The chain combines TRBV5-4 with TRBJ2-3, with 8 bases fitting TRBD2. V lost 2 bases to trimming and J lost 4 bases; unmatched junction nucleotides: 3. Germline V gene data show CDR1 as SGHNT and CDR2 as YYREEE (reference sequence). The CDR3 has 14 amino acids. The CDR3 DNA sequence: TGTGCCAGCAGCTTCAGCGGGAGTTCAGATACGCAGTATTTT. Its protein product is CASSFSGSSDTQYF.

The J gene is TRBJ2-3, the V gene TRBV20-1, with no clear D. The CDR3 covers 11 residues. Germline-derived CDR1 and CDR2 are DFQATT and SNEGSKA (reference sequence). The germline V and J ends were trimmed by 5 bases and 12 bases, with 15 bases remaining between them. CDR3 in amino acids: CSAFDTLIQYF. CDR3 bases: TGCAGTGCTTTCGACACCCTCATACAGTATTTT.

The chain combines TRBV11-2 with TRBJ2-1; the match to TRBD2 covers 9 bases. V was clipped by 1 base and J by 3 bases; unmatched bases: 7. This CDR3 is built from 17 residues. Germline CDR1 reads SGHAT; CDR2 reads FQNNGV. The CDR3 spells CASSLGISGRNYNEQFF. Written as DNA, the CDR3 is TGTGCCAGCAGCTTAGGAATTAGCGGGAGAAACTACAATGAGCAGTTCTTC.

The genes are TRBV2 and TRBJ2-5; tentatively, D is TRBD2 (6 bases). Per germline, CDR1 SNHLY and CDR2 FYNNEI. Trimming left V 6 bases short and J 9 bases short, with 17 bases between. The CDR3 length is 13 residues. For the CDR3, the DNA is TGTGCCAGCAGACCTCTGGGCAGGGAGGCCCAGTACTTC. Its translation: CASRPLGREAQYF.

V and J are TRBV5-1 and TRBJ1-2; 8 bases are a match to TRBD1. The CDR3 has 15 amino acids. Germline loops: CDR1 SGHRS, CDR2 YFSETQ. The ends lost 0 bases at V and 4 bases at J; junction bases unmatched: 5. The CDR3 DNA follows: TGCGCCAGCAGCTTGGGGACAGGGAGGGGCTATGGCTACACCTTC. This sequence encodes CASSLGTGRGYGYTF.

A single count supports this clone. The chain recombines TRBV6-5 with TRBJ2-1; 9 nucleotides line up with TRBD2. The CDR3 has 14 amino acids. Trimming cost V 11 bases and J 6 bases; bases outside gene matches: 11. Germline V gene data show CDR1 as MNHEY and CDR2 as SVGAGI. CDR3: CAARGGGAPNEQFF. CDR3 nucleotides: TGTGCCGCGAGAGGCGGGGGGGCCCCCAATGAGCAGTTCTTC.

This rearrangement joins TRBV19 to TRBJ2-3; 7 nucleotides match TRBD1. V dropped 4 bases and J dropped 2; count of bases not matched to a gene: 3. CDR1 is LNHDA and CDR2 is SQIVND in the germline V gene (reference sequence). The CDR3 extends over 14 amino acids. For the CDR3, the DNA is TGTGCCAGTAGTAGACAGGGTTCCACAGATACGCAGTATTTT. As protein: CASSRQGSTDTQYF. The variable domain in full, with the rest retrieved from reference TRBV19 and TRBJ2-3, is DGGITQSPKYLFRKEGQNVTLSCEQNLNHDAMYWYRQDPGQGLRLIYYSQIVNDFQKGDIAEGYSVSREKKESFPLTVTSAQKNPTAFYLCASSRQGSTDTQYFGPGTRLTVL.

The chain recombines TRBV30 with TRBJ1-1; perhaps TRBD1 as D (5 bases). CDR1 GTSNPN and CDR2 SVGIG come from the germline V gene (reference sequence). Trimming shortened V by 4 bases and J by 8 bases, and 11 bases separated the two germline ends. There are 11 residues in the CDR3. The CDR3 spells CAWTGISEAFF. In DNA form, the CDR3 reads TGTGCCTGGACAGGGATTAGCGAAGCTTTCTTT.

The rearrangement joins TRBV7-9 to TRBJ1-2; the D gene is possibly TRBD1 (6 bases). The CDR3 length is 14 residues. Germline V gene data show CDR1 as SEHNR and CDR2 as FQNEAQ (reference sequence). V was clipped by 7 bases and J by 2 bases, with 14 bases between them. DNA of the CDR3: TGTGCCAGCACCGTCACGAGGGGGAACTATGGCTACACCTTC. Its translation: CASTVTRGNYGYTF.

The chain recombines TRBV14 with TRBJ1-2; 10 positions agree with TRBD1. This CDR3 is 15 amino acids long. With V trimmed by 3 bases and J by 3 bases, 4 bases remained unmatched. CDR1 and CDR2 from the germline V gene are SGHDN and FVKESK. CDR3 amino acids: CASSHGQGVDYGYTF. CDR3 nucleotide sequence: TGTGCCAGCAGCCACGGACAGGGGGTAGACTATGGCTACACCTTC. Full variable domain (remainder filled in from reference TRBV14 and TRBJ1-2): EAGVTQFPSHSVIEKGQTVTLRCDPISGHDNLYWYRRVMGKEIKFLLHFVKESKQDESGMPNNRFLAERTGGTYSTLKVQPAELEDSGVYFCASSHGQGVDYGYTFGSGTRLTVV.

The chain combines TRBV11-2 with TRBJ1-1; no clear D gene. V gave up 3 bases and J gave up 8 bases, with 10 bases separating them. The CDR3 sequence is 12 residues long. The germline CDR1 and CDR2 sequences are SGHAT and FQNNGV. The CDR3 DNA follows: TGTGCCAGCAGCTTGGCAGACTTCGAAGCTTTCTTT. It codes for CASSLADFEAFF.

The rearrangement links TRBV21-1 to TRBJ2-1; the table's TRBD1 call for D was not verified on the DNA. TRBV21-1 is a pseudogene segment. The CDR3 loop spans 14 amino acids. CDR3 in DNA: TGTGCCAGTAAACCGGGACAGATTTACAATGAGCAGTTCTTC. Encoded protein: CASKPGQIYNEQFF.

The CDR3 spells CASSIRQGYYGYTF. The CDR3 DNA reads TGTGCCAGTAGTATTCGACAGGGATACTATGGCTACACCTTC. V gene TRBV19 combines with J gene TRBJ1-2; 7 bases are a match to TRBD1. J lost 3 bases, V lost 3 bases, and 4 bases had no gene match. Germline CDR1 is LNHDA and CDR2 is SQIVND (reference sequence). This CDR3 is 14 amino acids long.

The chain recombines TRBV6-5 with TRBJ1-2; TRBD1 matches 7 bases. Looked up from germline, CDR1 is MNHEY and CDR2 is SVGAGI. There are 14 residues in the CDR3. The ends lost 0 bases at V and 7 bases at J; junction bases unmatched: 5. This CDR3 is CASSYSKTGTGYTF. CDR3 DNA: TGTGCCAGCAGTTACTCAAAGACAGGGACTGGCTACACCTTC.

The chain uses TRBV7-2 and TRBJ1-1, with D maybe TRBD1 (6 bases). The CDR3 spans 14 residues. Trimming shortened V by 4 bases and J by 2 bases, and 11 bases separated the two germline ends. CDR1 is SGHTA, CDR2 FQGNSA, per germline. CDR3 loop: CASSSSGVNTEAFF. The CDR3 DNA reads TGTGCCAGCAGCTCTTCAGGGGTTAACACTGAAGCTTTCTTT.

This chain joins TRBV21-1 and TRBJ2-7; no DNA check was done on the table's D call, TRBD2. TRBV21-1 constitutes a pseudogene. The CDR3 extends over 16 amino acids. CDR3 coding DNA: TGTGCCACCCGCAGGAGGGGCCCTAGCCAATACTACGAGCAGTACGTC. Residues: CATRRRGPSQYYEQYV.

This clone was found a few times. The V and J genes are TRBV5-5 and TRBJ1-6; TRBD1 aligns across 7 bases. The V and J ends lost 3 bases and 7 bases, in that order; junction bases with no gene match: 10. The CDR3 is 16 amino acids. CDR1 is SGHKS and CDR2 is YYEKEE in the germline V gene (reference sequence). CDR3 sequence: CASSSDRTGGNSPLHF. CDR3 sequence (DNA): TGTGCCAGCAGCTCAGACAGGACAGGAGGAAATTCACCCCTCCACTTT.

V gene TRBV3-1 (or the pseudogene TRBV3-2) combines with J gene TRBJ1-2; 8 positions match TRBD1. V lost 4 bases to trimming and J lost 8 bases; unmatched junction nucleotides: 6. Germline-derived CDR1 and CDR2 are LGHDT and YNNKEL (reference sequence). This CDR3 is 13 amino acids long. The CDR3 DNA is TGTGCCAGCAGCCGAGAAGACAGGGGAGGCTACACCTTC. Amino acids: CASSREDRGGYTF.